The rows below give T cell receptor beta chains drawn from one sample of a study of blood T cell repertoires in COVID-19. The assay was immunoSEQ multiplex PCR, and TCRdb's table has in-frame clones only and misses some. The repertoire holds 300,000 to 500,000 clones, with 70% to 90% as singletons. Specimen: PBMCs or T cells enriched from blood (not recorded which). The receptors were gathered from a woman aged 25 to 39 with acute COVID-19. Both conserved end residues are part of each CDR3. Fields, in order: D gene, V gene, J gene, clone size, CDR3 protein, CDR3 DNA. A D gene is named only where the DNA matches it firmly. Not every row has a clone size; where given, it reads once, few, many or a size class.

D: .
V: TRBV5-1
J: TRBJ2-3
size: .
CDR3: CASNRRGLTDTQYF
DNA: TGCGCCAGCAACAGGAGGGGACTCACAGATACGCAGTATTTT

D: .
V: TRBV5-1
J: TRBJ2-2
size: .
CDR3: CASSSTTTTGELFF
DNA: TGCGCCAGCAGCTCGACTACTACCACCGGGGAGCTGTTTTTT

D: .
V: TRBV6-2/TRBV6-3
J: TRBJ2-7
size: .
CDR3: CASSRTGLFRYEQYF
DNA: TGTGCCAGCAGTCGCACAGGGCTTTTCAGGTACGAGCAGTACTTC

D: TRBD1
V: TRBV29-1
J: TRBJ2-5
size: .
CDR3: CSVDPTRQGLKTQYF
DNA: TGCAGCGTCGACCCCACACGACAGGGTCTGAAGACCCAGTACTTC

D: .
V: TRBV9
J: TRBJ1-1
size: .
CDR3: CASSARVGSEAFF
DNA: TGTGCCAGCAGCGCCCGGGTGGGTTCTGAAGCTTTCTTT

D: .
V: TRBV19
J: TRBJ1-5
size: .
CDR3: CASSPTRQNNQPQHF
DNA: TGTGCCAGTAGTCCAACCCGACAGAACAATCAGCCCCAGCATTTT

D: TRBD1
V: TRBV7-9
J: TRBJ2-3
size: .
CDR3: CASSPQQGSETDTQYF
DNA: TGTGCCAGCAGCCCGCAACAGGGGTCCGAGACAGATACGCAGTATTTT

D: .
V: TRBV6-5
J: TRBJ1-4
size: once
CDR3: CASSYRGTNEKLFF
DNA: TGTGCCAGCAGTTACAGGGGGACAAATGAAAAACTGTTTTTT

D: .
V: TRBV13
J: TRBJ1-6
size: once
CDR3: CASSLGQVSPLHF
DNA: TGTGCCAGCAGCCTCGGACAAGTTTCACCCCTCCACTTT

D: TRBD1
V: TRBV7-2
J: TRBJ1-3
size: .
CDR3: CASSLGTGGLGNTIYF
DNA: TGTGCCAGCAGCTTAGGGACAGGGGGTCTTGGAAACACCATATATTTT

D: TRBD1
V: TRBV5-1
J: TRBJ2-7
size: .
CDR3: CASRGQGLDEQYF
DNA: TGCGCCAGCAGAGGACAGGGCTTGGACGAGCAGTACTTC

D: TRBD1
V: TRBV7-9
J: TRBJ1-2
size: once
CDR3: CASSLVGQGASGYTF
DNA: TGTGCCAGCAGCCTGGTTGGACAGGGGGCTTCCGGCTACACCTTC

D: .
V: TRBV2
J: TRBJ2-7
size: .
CDR3: CASIERPSSYEQYF
DNA: TGTGCCAGCATAGAGAGGCCAAGCTCCTACGAGCAGTACTTC

D: .
V: TRBV7-9
J: TRBJ1-1
size: .
CDR3: CASSLALAMNTEAFF
DNA: TGTGCCAGCAGCCTGGCTCTCGCCATGAACACTGAAGCTTTCTTT

D: .
V: TRBV9
J: TRBJ1-6
size: .
CDR3: CASSENTGVALHF
DNA: TGTGCCAGCAGCGAAAACACGGGAGTAGCCCTCCACTTT

D: .
V: TRBV4-1
J: TRBJ2-1
size: .
CDR3: CASSQDPPDEQFF
DNA: TGCGCCAGCAGCCAAGATCCACCGGATGAGCAGTTCTTC

D: TRBD1
V: TRBV29-1
J: TRBJ1-1
size: .
CDR3: CSARQGQNTEAFF
DNA: TGCAGCGCCAGACAGGGACAGAACACTGAAGCTTTCTTT

D: .
V: TRBV9
J: TRBJ2-7
size: few
CDR3: CASSVTGNEQYF
DNA: TGTGCCAGCAGCGTAACGGGTAACGAGCAGTACTTC

D: TRBD2
V: TRBV24-1
J: TRBJ2-1
size: .
CDR3: CATSEGSGGAVEQFF
DNA: TGTGCCACCAGTGAAGGTAGCGGGGGGGCTGTTGAGCAGTTCTTC

D: .
V: TRBV27
J: TRBJ1-2
size: .
CDR3: CASSLDMTHSNYGYTF
DNA: TGTGCCAGCAGTTTAGATATGACACACTCTAACTATGGCTACACCTTC

D: TRBD2
V: TRBV2
J: TRBJ2-5
size: .
CDR3: CASSPTSGGGETQYF
DNA: TGTGCCAGCAGCCCGACTAGCGGGGGAGGAGAGACCCAGTACTTC

D: .
V: TRBV6-5
J: TRBJ1-1
size: .
CDR3: CASNPRSEAFF
DNA: TGTGCCAGCAACCCCCGGTCTGAAGCTTTCTTT

D: TRBD1
V: TRBV18
J: TRBJ1-1
size: .
CDR3: CASSPEGQKMNTEAFF
DNA: TGTGCCAGCTCACCGGAGGGACAGAAAATGAACACTGAAGCTTTCTTT

D: .
V: TRBV2
J: TRBJ1-2
size: few
CDR3: CASSAEVDYYGYTF
DNA: TGTGCCAGCAGTGCAGAGGTCGATTATTATGGCTACACCTTC

D: TRBD1
V: TRBV18
J: TRBJ2-7
size: .
CDR3: CASSPGQGLTYEQYF
DNA: TGTGCCAGCTCACCAGGACAGGGACTCACCTACGAGCAGTACTTC

D: .
V: TRBV18
J: TRBJ2-5
size: .
CDR3: CASSPTVGQETQYF
DNA: TGTGCCAGCTCACCGACAGTTGGCCAAGAGACCCAGTACTTC

D: .
V: TRBV2
J: TRBJ1-3
size: once
CDR3: CASSGDMWGLPNTIYF
DNA: TGTGCCAGCAGCGGCGACATGTGGGGGCTTCCGAACACCATATATTTT

D: TRBD2
V: TRBV5-5
J: TRBJ2-2
size: few
CDR3: CASSFYLRGEYTGELFF
DNA: TGTGCCAGCAGCTTTTATTTGCGGGGGGAATACACCGGGGAGCTGTTTTTT

D: .
V: TRBV5-1
J: TRBJ2-3
size: .
CDR3: CASSFGQLADTQYF
DNA: TGCGCCAGCAGCTTCGGACAGCTGGCTGATACGCAGTATTTT

D: TRBD2
V: TRBV24-1
J: TRBJ2-2
size: once
CDR3: CATSDRGLADTTGELFF
DNA: TGTGCCACCAGTGACCGCGGACTAGCGGATACCACCGGGGAGCTGTTTTTT

D: .
V: TRBV5-1
J: TRBJ2-3
size: .
CDR3: CASRQGTDTQYF
DNA: TGCGCCAGCAGACAGGGCACAGATACGCAGTATTTT

D: TRBD1
V: TRBV28
J: TRBJ1-5
size: .
CDR3: CASSPPTGGNQPQHF
DNA: TGTGCCAGCAGTCCTCCGACAGGGGGCAATCAGCCCCAGCATTTT

D: .
V: TRBV6-2/TRBV6-3
J: TRBJ1-5
size: .
CDR3: CASSYRGVGNQPQHF
DNA: TGTGCCAGCAGTTACCGGGGGGTCGGCAATCAGCCCCAGCATTTT

D: TRBD1
V: TRBV5-1
J: TRBJ1-4
size: .
CDR3: CASSQGGSSNEKLFF
DNA: TGCGCCAGCAGCCAGGGGGGCAGTTCTAATGAAAAACTGTTTTTT

D: TRBD1
V: TRBV24-1
J: TRBJ1-2
size: .
CDR3: CATRPPRDRNYGYTF
DNA: TGTGCCACCAGACCACCACGGGACAGGAACTATGGCTACACCTTC

D: .
V: TRBV2
J: TRBJ1-1
size: once
CDR3: CASSVNPGRRREDTEAFF
DNA: TGTGCCAGCAGTGTCAACCCGGGACGGAGAAGGGAGGACACTGAAGCTTTCTTT

D: .
V: TRBV7-3
J: TRBJ2-3
size: few
CDR3: CASSSKGLLTDTQYF
DNA: TGTGCCAGCAGCTCCAAGGGGCTTCTCACAGATACGCAGTATTTT

D: .
V: TRBV10-1
J: TRBJ1-1
size: .
CDR3: CASSGDGGTEAFF
DNA: TGCGCCAGCAGTGGGGACGGGGGCACTGAAGCTTTCTTT

D: .
V: TRBV7-3
J: TRBJ1-5
size: once
CDR3: CASSLGLNQPQHF
DNA: TGTGCCAGCAGCTTAGGGCTCAATCAGCCCCAGCATTTT

D: TRBD1
V: TRBV11-2
J: TRBJ1-2
size: .
CDR3: CASSLTPTGDYGYTF
DNA: TGTGCCAGCAGCCTCACCCCCACAGGGGACTATGGCTACACCTTC

D: TRBD1
V: TRBV24-1
J: TRBJ2-3
size: .
CDR3: CATSEGTGSTDTQYF
DNA: TGTGCCACCAGTGAGGGGACAGGGAGCACAGATACGCAGTATTTT

D: .
V: TRBV9
J: TRBJ1-1
size: .
CDR3: CASSVLGATEAFF
DNA: TGTGCCAGCAGCGTACTAGGGGCCACTGAAGCTTTCTTT

D: .
V: TRBV5-6
J: TRBJ2-3
size: .
CDR3: CASSLAEDTDTQYF
DNA: TGTGCCAGCAGCTTGGCCGAGGACACAGATACGCAGTATTTT

D: .
V: TRBV15
J: TRBJ1-5
size: .
CDR3: CATSRDRANGGNQPQHF
DNA: TGTGCCACCAGCAGAGACCGGGCCAACGGGGGGAATCAGCCCCAGCATTTT